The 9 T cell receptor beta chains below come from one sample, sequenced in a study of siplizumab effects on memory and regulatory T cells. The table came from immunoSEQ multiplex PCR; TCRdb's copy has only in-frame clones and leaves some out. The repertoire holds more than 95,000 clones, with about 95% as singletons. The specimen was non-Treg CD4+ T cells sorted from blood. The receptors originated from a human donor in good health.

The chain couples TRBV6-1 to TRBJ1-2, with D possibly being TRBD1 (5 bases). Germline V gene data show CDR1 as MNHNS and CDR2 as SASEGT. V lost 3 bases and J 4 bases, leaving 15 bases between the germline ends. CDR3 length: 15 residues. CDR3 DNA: TGTGCCAGCAGTGATAGGGGCAGGGCCGTCTATGGCTACACCTTC. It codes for CASSDRGRAVYGYTF.

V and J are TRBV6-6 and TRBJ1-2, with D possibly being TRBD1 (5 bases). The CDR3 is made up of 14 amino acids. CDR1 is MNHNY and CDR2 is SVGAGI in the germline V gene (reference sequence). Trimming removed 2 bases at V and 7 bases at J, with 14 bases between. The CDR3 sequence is CASSYVSGAGGYTF. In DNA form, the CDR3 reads TGTGCCAGCAGTTACGTCTCCGGGGCGGGTGGCTACACCTTC.

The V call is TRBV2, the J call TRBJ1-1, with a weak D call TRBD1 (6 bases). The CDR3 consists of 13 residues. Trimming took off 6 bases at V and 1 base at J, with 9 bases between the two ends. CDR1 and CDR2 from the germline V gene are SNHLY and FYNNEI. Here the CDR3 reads CASSQDRNTEAFF. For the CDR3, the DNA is TGTGCCAGCAGCCAGGACAGGAACACTGAAGCTTTCTTT.

This chain's CDR3 is CASSASPAYEQYF. The CDR3 coding sequence is TGTGCCAGCAGCGCCTCCCCAGCCTACGAGCAGTACTTC. This sequence joins TRBV9 and TRBJ2-7; D unresolved. CDR1 SGDLS and CDR2 YYNGEE come from the germline V gene. V was trimmed by 3 bases and J by 2 bases, leaving 9 bases between them. The CDR3 has 13 amino acids.

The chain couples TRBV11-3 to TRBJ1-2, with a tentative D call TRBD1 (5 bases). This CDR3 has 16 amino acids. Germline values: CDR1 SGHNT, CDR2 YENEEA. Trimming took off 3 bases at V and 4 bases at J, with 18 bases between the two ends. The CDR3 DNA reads TGTGCCAGCAGCTTTGAGGGGCAGGGAGTATCCTATGGCTACACCTTC. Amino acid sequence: CASSFEGQGVSYGYTF.

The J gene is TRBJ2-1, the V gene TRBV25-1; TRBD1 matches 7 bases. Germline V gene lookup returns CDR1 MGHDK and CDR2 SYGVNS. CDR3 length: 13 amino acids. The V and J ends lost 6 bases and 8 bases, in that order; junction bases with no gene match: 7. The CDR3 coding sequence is TGTGCCAGCAGGACAGGGTCTTGGGATGAGCAGTTCTTC. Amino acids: CASRTGSWDEQFF.

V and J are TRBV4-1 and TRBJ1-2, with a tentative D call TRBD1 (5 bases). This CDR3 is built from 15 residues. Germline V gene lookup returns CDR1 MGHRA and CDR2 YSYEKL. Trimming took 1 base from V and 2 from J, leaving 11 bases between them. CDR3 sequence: CASSQAGTLNYGYTF. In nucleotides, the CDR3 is TGCGCCAGCAGCCAAGCCGGGACGCTGAACTATGGCTACACCTTC.

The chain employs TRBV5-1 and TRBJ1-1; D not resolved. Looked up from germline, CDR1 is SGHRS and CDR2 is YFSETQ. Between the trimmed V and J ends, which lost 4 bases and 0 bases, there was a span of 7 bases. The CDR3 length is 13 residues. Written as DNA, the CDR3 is TGCGCCAGCAGCGGCCCAGTGAACACTGAAGCTTTCTTT. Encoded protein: CASSGPVNTEAFF.

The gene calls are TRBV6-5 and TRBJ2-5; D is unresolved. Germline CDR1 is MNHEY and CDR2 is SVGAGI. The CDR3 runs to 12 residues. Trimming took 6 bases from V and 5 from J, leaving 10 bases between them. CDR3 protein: CASSSTKETQYF. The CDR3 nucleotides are TGTGCCAGCAGCTCCACTAAGGAGACCCAGTACTTC.